A single sample gave rise to the 9 T cell receptor beta chains below, sequenced in a study of spatial heterogeneity in lung cancer. One entry per CDR3 protein results from TCRdb running MiXCR on the 5' RACE reads. The profile covers several thousand distinct CDR3 sequences, with around 5.3% appearing a single time and about 10% taken by the ten largest. The time point was: sample taken at primary tumor resection. Sequencing used normal lung tissue next to the tumor, obtained at surgery. The source is a female donor with early-stage non-small cell lung cancer.

This clonotype is judged medium-sized. The rearrangement links TRBV7-3 to TRBJ1-1; possibly TRBD1 for D (5 bases). The CDR3 length is 14 residues. V lost 0 bases and J 3 bases, leaving 8 bases between the germline ends. CDR1 is SGHTA, CDR2 FQGTGA, per germline. CDR3 DNA: TGTGCCAGCAGCTTAACCGGCAGGGACACTGAAGCTTTCTTT. Encoded protein: CASSLTGRDTEAFF.

Within the sample, this clonotype is medium-sized. The chain recombines TRBV12-3 or TRBV12-4 with TRBJ1-2; D gene uncertain. There are 13 residues in the CDR3. Trimming left V 8 bases short and J 1 base short, with 11 bases between. This CDR3 is CASGGDFNYGYTF. In DNA, the CDR3 is TGTGCCAGCGGAGGTGATTTTAACTATGGCTACACCTTC.

In its sample, this clonotype is medium-sized (0.01 to 0.1%). This chain links TRBV9 with TRBJ2-1, with D perhaps assigned TRBD1 or TRBD2 (5 bases each). The V end lost 0 bases, the J end lost 7 bases, and 17 bases lay between the germline ends. Looked up from germline, CDR1 is SGDLS and CDR2 is YYNGEE. CDR3 size: 16 residues. The CDR3 coding sequence is TGTGCCAGCAGCGTAGTAAGTTCCCCGGGACGAAATGAGCAGTTCTTC. As protein: CASSVVSSPGRNEQFF.

This clonotype is deemed medium-sized (0.01 to 0.1%). The chain carries TRBV7-3 and TRBJ2-1; 10 nucleotides match TRBD2. With V trimmed by 3 bases and J by 2 bases, 1 base remained unmatched. The CDR3 totals 15 residues. CDR1 SGHTA and CDR2 FQGTGA come from the germline V gene. The CDR3 sequence: CASSLTSGPYNEQFF. The CDR3 coding sequence is TGTGCCAGCAGCTTGACTAGCGGGCCCTACAATGAGCAGTTCTTC.

Sample share makes this clonotype medium-sized. The chain's CDR3 is CASSYAEGSGPYYEQFF. The CDR3 bases are TGTGCCAGCAGTTACGCGGAGGGTAGCGGACCCTATTATGAGCAGTTCTTC. The V and J genes are TRBV28 and TRBJ2-1; D might be TRBD2 (6 bases). The V gene's germline CDR1 is MDHEN and CDR2 SYDVKM. The CDR3 totals 17 residues. V dropped 4 bases and J dropped 8 bases, with 24 bases sitting between them.

By share of the sample, this clonotype is medium-sized. The J gene is TRBJ2-3, the V gene TRBV2, with 7 bases matching TRBD2. The germline gives CDR1 SNHLY, CDR2 FYNNEI. With V trimmed by 2 bases and J by 5 bases, 16 bases remained unmatched. The CDR3 covers 18 residues. The CDR3 here is CASSELARLAADEDTQYF. In nucleotides, the CDR3 is TGTGCCAGCAGTGAATTGGCGCGGCTAGCGGCCGACGAAGATACGCAGTATTTT.

The chain is built from TRBV19 and TRBJ2-3, with TRBD1 identical over 8 bases. The V and J ends lost 4 bases and 5 bases, in that order; junction bases with no gene match: 8. There are 15 residues in the CDR3. Per the germline V gene, CDR1 is LNHDA and CDR2 is SQIVND (reference sequence). CDR3 nucleotide sequence: TGTGCCAGTAGTACAGGGGGCTATACGCAAGATACGCAGTATTTT. This sequence encodes CASSTGGYTQDTQYF.

This clonotype is deemed medium-sized. The chain uses TRBV12-3 or TRBV12-4 and TRBJ1-5; maybe TRBD1 (6 bases). The CDR3 sequence is 14 residues long. Trimming pared 5 bases from V and 7 bases from J, leaving 15 bases between. The CDR3 is CASSTDSGGQPQHF. The CDR3 region has the DNA TGTGCCAGCAGTACGGACAGTGGGGGACAGCCCCAGCATTTT.

At least ten counts were recorded for this clonotype. The chain recombines TRBV5-4 with TRBJ2-1; 7 positions agree with TRBD1. The trim removed 4 bases at V and 8 bases at J, leaving 9 bases unmatched. CDR1 and CDR2 from the germline V gene are SGHNT and YYREEE (reference sequence). The CDR3 totals 14 residues. The CDR3 coding sequence is TGTGCCAGCAGCGGGACGACAGGGCGAGATGAGCAGTTCTTC. Its protein is CASSGTTGRDEQFF.